The rows below give T cell receptor beta chains drawn from one sample of a study of OX40 agonist ivuxolimab in advanced cancers. Assay: immunoSEQ multiplex PCR; the TCRdb copy retains only in-frame clones and omits some. Found here are fewer than 90,000 clones, about 86% of them singletons; the top ten hold approximately 2.3%. The specimen comprised CD4+ or CD8+ T cells sorted from blood, sampled in a trial of the OX40 agonist ivuxolimab. The receptors shown here come from an adult with an advanced solid tumor such as melanoma, head and neck, liver or kidney cancer. The CDR3 runs from the conserved cysteine through the conserved F or W. Fields, in order: CDR3 length, clone size, V gene, D gene, J gene, CDR3 DNA, CDR3 protein. The D gene is left open where the match is weak. Clone size is given for some rows only: seen once, a few or many times, or a class if the clone is expanded.

14,NA,TRBV29-1,TRBD1,TRBJ2-7,TGCAGCGTTCGGGAAGGGGGCGGATCCTACGAGCAGTACTTC,CSVREGGGSYEQYF
14,NA,TRBV28,TRBD1,TRBJ2-7,TGTGCCAGCAGGGACAGGGGGTTGACCTACGAGCAGTACTTC,CASRDRGLTYEQYF
13,NA,TRBV10-3,NA,TRBJ1-1,TGTGCCATCAGTGAGTCGTCCGCCCCTGAAGCTTTCTTT,CAISESSAPEAFF
15,NA,TRBV19,NA,TRBJ1-1,TGTGCCAGTAGTGCCCGGGGGGCCGCGAACACTGAAGCTTTCTTT,CASSARGAANTEAFF
17,NA,TRBV18,TRBD2,TRBJ2-3,TGTGCCAGCTCCCCCAAGACTAGCGGCCAAAGCACAGATACGCAGTATTTT,CASSPKTSGQSTDTQYF
13,NA,TRBV13,NA,TRBJ2-7,TGTGCCAGCAGCTTTTTCGGAAACTACGAGCAGTACTTC,CASSFFGNYEQYF
14,NA,TRBV28,NA,TRBJ2-7,TGTGCCAGCAGCTCCCCCGGGACTTCCTACGAGCAGTACTTC,CASSSPGTSYEQYF
12,NA,TRBV5-1,NA,TRBJ2-7,TGCGCCAGCAGTCCAGATATCGGGCTTCAGTACTTC,CASSPDIGLQYF
14,few,TRBV30,NA,TRBJ1-2,TGTGCCTGGAGTTGGTCCGGGGGTGGCTATGGCTACACCTTC,CAWSWSGGGYGYTF
16,few,TRBV7-6,TRBD1,TRBJ2-2,TGTGCCAGCAGCCGCGGACAGGGGGCGAACACCGGGGAGCTGTTTTTT,CASSRGQGANTGELFF
19,NA,TRBV5-4,TRBD2,TRBJ2-1,TGTGCCAGCGGAGCTCGCGGGACTAGCGGCTCAAGCTCCTACAATGAGCAGTTCTTC,CASGARGTSGSSSYNEQFF
15,NA,TRBV19,TRBD1,TRBJ1-2,TGTGCCAGTAGTAGCTACGGACAGGGCGGGTATGGCTACACCTTC,CASSSYGQGGYGYTF
14,NA,TRBV4-3,NA,TRBJ1-1,TGCGCCAGCAGCCCGAAGCAGGGTCGGGCTGAAGCTTTCTTT,CASSPKQGRAEAFF
15,NA,TRBV21-1,NA,TRBJ2-3,TGTGCCAGCAGCAAACAGGACTTATACACAGATACGCAGTATTTT,CASSKQDLYTDTQYF
16,NA,TRBV7-8,NA,TRBJ2-2,TGTGCCAGCAGCCACCGGGACCCCCCAGTGAGCGGGGAGCTGTTTTTT,CASSHRDPPVSGELFF
12,NA,TRBV19,TRBD2,TRBJ2-1,TGTGCCAGTAGGGGACTAGGGGGTGAGCAGTTCTTC,CASRGLGGEQFF
13,NA,TRBV6-5,NA,TRBJ2-1,TGTGCCAGCAGTTCGGCTAGCGACAATGAGCAGTTCTTC,CASSSASDNEQFF
13,once,TRBV19,TRBD1,TRBJ1-1,TGTGCCAGTAGTAGACAGGGGAACACTGAAGCTTTCTTT,CASSRQGNTEAFF
14,NA,TRBV15,NA,TRBJ1-2,TGTGCCACCAGCCTGCGGGGGGGGGCAGGTGGCTACACCTTC,CATSLRGGAGGYTF
20,NA,TRBV11-2,NA,TRBJ2-6,TGTGCCAGCAGCTTAGACCTCCGACACAGCCTTCCCTCTGGGGCCAACGTCCTGACTTTC,CASSLDLRHSLPSGANVLTF
15,NA,TRBV4-2,TRBD1,TRBJ1-2,TGTGCCAGCAGCCAAGAAGGACAGGGAAACTATGGCTACACCTTC,CASSQEGQGNYGYTF
12,once,TRBV25-1,NA,TRBJ2-1,TGTGCCAGCAGTCGGATTGGCAATGAGCAGTTCTTC,CASSRIGNEQFF
14,NA,TRBV2,NA,TRBJ1-3,TGTGCCAGCGCCTCACAGGGCTCTGGAAACACCATATATTTT,CASASQGSGNTIYF
14,NA,TRBV2,TRBD2,TRBJ2-4,TGTGCCAGCAGTGTTAGCGGGGCCAAAAACATTCAGTACTTC,CASSVSGAKNIQYF
15,NA,TRBV5-8,TRBD1,TRBJ2-5,TGTGCCAGCAGACAGGGACAGGGTGATGGAGAGACCCAGTACTTC,CASRQGQGDGETQYF
12,NA,TRBV6-5,NA,TRBJ1-2,TGTGCCAGCAGTGAAAGAGGCTATGGCTACACCTTC,CASSERGYGYTF
13,NA,TRBV29-1,NA,TRBJ1-4,TGCAGCGTTGGGGAGGCCACTAATGAAAAACTGTTTTTT,CSVGEATNEKLFF
15,NA,TRBV19,NA,TRBJ1-1,TGTGCCAGTACCCCCTCCGGGATCATGAACACTGAAGCTTTCTTT,CASTPSGIMNTEAFF
16,NA,TRBV5-6,TRBD2,TRBJ2-3,TGTGCCAGCAGCTTGGTTTCGACTAGCGGCACAGATACGCAGTATTTT,CASSLVSTSGTDTQYF